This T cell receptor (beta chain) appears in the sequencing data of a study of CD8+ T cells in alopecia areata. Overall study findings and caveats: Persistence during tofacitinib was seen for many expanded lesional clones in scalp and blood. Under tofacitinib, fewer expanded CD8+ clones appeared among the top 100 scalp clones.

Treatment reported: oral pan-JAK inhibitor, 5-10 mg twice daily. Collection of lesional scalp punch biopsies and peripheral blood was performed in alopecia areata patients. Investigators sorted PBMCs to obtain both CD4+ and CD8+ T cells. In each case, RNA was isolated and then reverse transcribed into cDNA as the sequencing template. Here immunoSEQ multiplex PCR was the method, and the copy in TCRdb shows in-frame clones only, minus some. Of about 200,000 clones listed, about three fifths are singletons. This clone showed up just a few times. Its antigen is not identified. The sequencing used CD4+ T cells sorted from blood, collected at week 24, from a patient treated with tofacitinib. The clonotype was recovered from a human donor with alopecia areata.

The CDR3 nucleotides are TGTGCCAGCAGCGTAGCCGGGACAGGGGATGGCTACACCTTC. It codes for CASSVAGTGDGYTF. This chain links TRBV9 with TRBJ1-2, with TRBD1 matching 10 bases. The CDR3 extends over 14 amino acids. After removal of 0 bases from V and 6 bases from J, the junction contained 2 bases not matched to a gene. The germline V gene encodes CDR1 SGDLS and CDR2 YYNGEE.